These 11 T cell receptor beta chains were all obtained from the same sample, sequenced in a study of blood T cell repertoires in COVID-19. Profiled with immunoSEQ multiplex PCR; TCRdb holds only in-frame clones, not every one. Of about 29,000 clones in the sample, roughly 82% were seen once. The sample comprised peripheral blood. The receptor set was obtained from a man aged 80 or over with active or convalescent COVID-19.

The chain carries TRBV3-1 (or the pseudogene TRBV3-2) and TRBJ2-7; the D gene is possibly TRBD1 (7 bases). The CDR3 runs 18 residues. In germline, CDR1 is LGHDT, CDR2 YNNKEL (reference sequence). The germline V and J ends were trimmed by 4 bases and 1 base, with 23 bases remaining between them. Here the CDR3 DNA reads TGTGCCAGCAGCCTCAGGGTGTCGGATGCAGGGGGGTCCTACGAGCAGTACTTC. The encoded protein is CASSLRVSDAGGSYEQYF.

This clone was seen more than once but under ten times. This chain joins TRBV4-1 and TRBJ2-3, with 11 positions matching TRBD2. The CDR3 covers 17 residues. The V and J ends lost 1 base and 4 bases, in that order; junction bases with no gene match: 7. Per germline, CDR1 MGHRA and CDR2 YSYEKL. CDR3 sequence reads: CASSQVAGGAGPDTQYF. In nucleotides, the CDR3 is TGCGCCAGCAGCCAAGTAGCGGGGGGGGCCGGTCCAGATACGCAGTATTTT.

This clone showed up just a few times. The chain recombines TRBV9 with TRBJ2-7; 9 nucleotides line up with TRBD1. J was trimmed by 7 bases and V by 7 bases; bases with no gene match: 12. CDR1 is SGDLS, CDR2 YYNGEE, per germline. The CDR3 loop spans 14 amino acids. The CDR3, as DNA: TGTGCCAGCTCCCCCCGAGACAGGGGGAGGGAGCAGTACTTC. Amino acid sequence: CASSPRDRGREQYF.

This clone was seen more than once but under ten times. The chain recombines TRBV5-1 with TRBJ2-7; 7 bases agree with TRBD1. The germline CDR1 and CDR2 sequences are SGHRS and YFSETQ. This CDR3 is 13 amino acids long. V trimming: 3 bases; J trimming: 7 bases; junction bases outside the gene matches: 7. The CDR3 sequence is CASSSEGAREQYF. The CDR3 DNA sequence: TGCGCCAGCAGCTCAGAGGGGGCTAGAGAGCAGTACTTC. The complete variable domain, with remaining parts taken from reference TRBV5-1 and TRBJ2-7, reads KAGVTQTPRYLIKTRGQQVTLSCSPISGHRSVSWYQQTPGQGLQFLFEYFSETQRNKGNFPGRFSGRQFSNSRSEMNVSTLELGDSALYLCASSSEGAREQYFGPGTRLTVT.

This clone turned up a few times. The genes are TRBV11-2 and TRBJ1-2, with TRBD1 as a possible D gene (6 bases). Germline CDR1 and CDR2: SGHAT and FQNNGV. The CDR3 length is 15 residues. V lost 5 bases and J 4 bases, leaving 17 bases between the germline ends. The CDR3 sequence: CASSPRGGGGYGYTF. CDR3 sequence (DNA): TGTGCCAGCAGCCCACGTGGGGGGGGCGGCTATGGCTACACCTTC.

The CDR3 loop is CASSETSGRAVLTF. CDR3 in DNA: TGTGCCAGCAGTGAAACTAGCGGGAGGGCCGTCCTGACTTTC. The chain combines TRBV6-1 with TRBJ2-6; 13 positions match TRBD2. With 2 bases clipped from V and 12 bases from J, the junction kept 1 base outside the gene matches. CDR3 length: 14 residues. Germline values: CDR1 MNHNS, CDR2 SASEGT.

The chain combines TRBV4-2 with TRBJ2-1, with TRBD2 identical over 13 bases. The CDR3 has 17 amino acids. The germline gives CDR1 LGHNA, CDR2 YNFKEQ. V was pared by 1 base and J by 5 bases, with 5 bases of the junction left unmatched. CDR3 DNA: TGTGCCAGCAGCCAAGGGAACGGACTAGCGGGAGACAATGAGCAGTTCTTC. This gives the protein CASSQGNGLAGDNEQFF.

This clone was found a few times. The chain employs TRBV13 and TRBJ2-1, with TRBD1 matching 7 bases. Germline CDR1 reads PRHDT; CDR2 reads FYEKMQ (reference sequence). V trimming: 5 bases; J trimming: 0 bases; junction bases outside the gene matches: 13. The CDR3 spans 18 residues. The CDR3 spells CASSNPQGSQSSYNEQFF. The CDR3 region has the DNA TGTGCCAGCAGCAACCCACAGGGGTCCCAGAGCTCCTACAATGAGCAGTTCTTC.

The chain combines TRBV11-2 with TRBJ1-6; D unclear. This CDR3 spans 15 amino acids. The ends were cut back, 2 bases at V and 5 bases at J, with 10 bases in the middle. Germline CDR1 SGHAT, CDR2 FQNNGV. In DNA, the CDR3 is TGTGCCAGCAGCTTATGGAGTTCGGATAATTCACCCCTCCACTTT. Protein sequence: CASSLWSSDNSPLHF.

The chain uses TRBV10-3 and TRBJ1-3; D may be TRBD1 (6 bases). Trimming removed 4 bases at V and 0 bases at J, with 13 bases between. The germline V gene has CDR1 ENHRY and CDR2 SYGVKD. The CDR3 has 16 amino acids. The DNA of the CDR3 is TGTGCCATCAGTGGACAGGCCAGGGTCTCTGGAAACACCATATATTTT. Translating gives CAISGQARVSGNTIYF.

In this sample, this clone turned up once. In nucleotides, the CDR3 is TGTGCCAGCAGTGAAGTCGGGGTAGCCAAAAACATTCAGTACTTC. Translating gives CASSEVGVAKNIQYF. This chain uses TRBV6-1 with TRBJ2-4, with a tentative D call TRBD2 (5 bases). CDR3 length: 15 residues. Germline CDR1 and CDR2: MNHNS and SASEGT. The ends were cut back, 1 base at V and 0 bases at J, with 7 bases in the middle.